The 20 T cell receptor beta chains presented below share a single source sample, sequenced in a study of shared clonotypes between healthy human individuals. Clones were sequenced by immunoSEQ multiplex PCR, and TCRdb holds only the in-frame ones, with some missing. In the table there are about 500,000 clones, roughly three quarters of which are singletons. The sample taken for sequencing was PBMCs. The receptor set was obtained from a middle-aged woman in good health. Some clones in this sample may be carry-over from other donors' samples.

The J gene is TRBJ2-5, the V gene TRBV7-3; D not certain. The J call could be wrong; TRBJ2-7 is a better fit for the DNA end. Germline CDR1 reads SGHTA; CDR2 reads FQGTGA. This CDR3 is built from 13 residues. This CDR3 reads CASSAAPGDEQYF. DNA of the CDR3: TGTGCCAGCAGCGCGGCCCCAGGAGACGAGCAGTACTTC.

The chain carries TRBV5-1 and TRBJ2-7; D tentatively fits TRBD1 or TRBD2 (5 bases each). There are 14 residues in the CDR3. Germline CDR1 SGHRS, CDR2 YFSETQ. Trimming took 0 bases from V and 6 from J, leaving 13 bases between them. This CDR3 reads CASSLETGRSEQYF. As DNA, the CDR3 is TGCGCCAGCAGCTTGGAGACGGGACGCTCCGAGCAGTACTTC.

This clone has a count of ten or more. The V and J genes are TRBV28 and TRBJ2-5, with TRBD1 identical over 9 bases. The germline V gene encodes CDR1 MDHEN and CDR2 SYDVKM. V lost 2 bases and J lost 11; bases outside the gene matches: 12. The CDR3 is 15 amino acids. The CDR3 reads CASSLLSTGGDEQYF. The CDR3 DNA is TGTGCCAGCAGTTTACTCTCGACAGGGGGGGATGAGCAGTACTTC.

This clone was found a few times. V gene TRBV30 combines with J gene TRBJ2-7; 8 nucleotides align to TRBD1. CDR1 is GTSNPN and CDR2 is SVGIG in the germline V gene (reference sequence). The junction had 6 bases not matched to a gene; V was cut back by 8 bases and J by 3 bases. The CDR3 consists of 12 residues. The DNA for the CDR3 is TGTGCCGGTCAACAGGGGGGCTACGAGCAGTACTTC. It codes for CAGQQGGYEQYF.

This clone was seen a handful of times. The chain is built from TRBV5-4 and TRBJ1-5; tentatively, D is TRBD1 (6 bases). This CDR3 comprises 15 residues. Trimming took 0 bases from V and 5 from J, leaving 12 bases between them. CDR1 and CDR2 from the germline V gene are SGHNT and YYREEE (reference sequence). The CDR3 coding sequence is TGTGCCAGCAGCTTGGGAGGGGGTGAACATCAGCCCCAGCATTTT. It encodes CASSLGGGEHQPQHF.

This clone has ten or more counts. Additional DNA sequences in this sample encode the identical CDR3. V and J are TRBV7-9 and TRBJ2-2, with 10 bases lining up with TRBD1. The CDR3 has 15 residues. CDR1 is SEHNR and CDR2 is FQNEAQ in the germline V gene (reference sequence). V gave up 6 bases and J gave up 4 bases; unmatched junction bases: 5. The CDR3 reads CASRLGTGATGELFF. DNA of the CDR3: TGTGCCAGCAGGTTGGGGACAGGGGCCACCGGGGAGCTGTTTTTT.

V usage is TRBV29-1 and J usage is TRBJ2-7; 7 bases agree with TRBD1. The CDR3 runs to 13 residues. Trimming cost V 6 bases and J 2 bases; bases outside gene matches: 7. Germline lookup yields CDR1 SQVTM and CDR2 ANQGSEA. CDR3 sequence: CSVQNDRAYEQYF. DNA for the CDR3: TGCAGCGTCCAAAACGACAGGGCCTACGAGCAGTACTTC.

This clone showed up just once. The V call is TRBV11-1, the J call TRBJ2-3; D is possibly TRBD2 (6 bases). The CDR3 contains 17 residues. V was trimmed by 3 bases and J by 4 bases, leaving 20 bases between them. Per the germline V gene, CDR1 is SGHAT and CDR2 is FQDESV (reference sequence). The CDR3: CASSFQAEASAADTQYF. The CDR3 region has the DNA TGTGCCAGCAGCTTTCAGGCTGAGGCTAGCGCGGCAGATACGCAGTATTTT.

This clone was picked up a small number of times. This chain uses TRBV19 with TRBJ2-2; 11 bases fit TRBD1. The CDR3 consists of 14 residues. V lost 6 bases and J lost 6; bases outside the gene matches: 3. In germline, CDR1 is LNHDA, CDR2 SQIVND (reference sequence). This chain's CDR3 is CASRGQGAAGELFF. The CDR3 DNA reads TGTGCCAGTAGAGGACAGGGGGCGGCCGGGGAGCTGTTTTTT.

A note on this clone: A far larger clone is just one base off, so this is likely a read error. Other nucleotide sequences from this sample produce the same CDR3. The V call is TRBV5-1, the J call TRBJ2-5, with 7 bases lining up with TRBD1. From germline, CDR1 is SGHRS and CDR2 YFSETQ. This CDR3 has 16 residues. Unmatched junction bases numbered 10, after V lost 0 bases and J lost 5 bases. CDR3 protein: CASSLGGQADAETQYF. For the CDR3, the DNA is TGCGCCAGCAGCTTGGGTGGACAGGCAGACGCGGAGACCCAGTACTTC.

The rearrangement joins TRBV5-1 to TRBJ2-3; the D gene could be TRBD1 or TRBD2 (5 bases each). Trimming shortened V by 2 bases and J by 4 bases, and 17 bases separated the two germline ends. Germline V CDR1 and CDR2: SGHRS, YFSETQ. This CDR3 is built from 16 residues. CDR3: CASSLPGTAGADTQYF. Written as DNA, the CDR3 is TGCGCCAGCAGCTTACCGGGGACGGCAGGAGCAGATACGCAGTATTTT.

The chain has TRBV28 and TRBJ1-1; maybe TRBD1 (5 bases). The CDR3 covers 14 residues. Germline assignment: CDR1 MDHEN and CDR2 SYDVKM. The V end lost 3 bases, the J end lost 7 bases, and 15 bases lay between the germline ends. CDR3 sequence: CASSLGGVNFEAFF. In DNA, the CDR3 is TGTGCCAGCAGTTTGGGGGGGGTCAACTTTGAAGCTTTCTTT.

J is TRBJ2-7 and V is TRBV28, with D perhaps given as TRBD1 or TRBD2 (7 bases each). The CDR3 length is 16 residues. Germline V gene lookup returns CDR1 MDHEN and CDR2 SYDVKM. V dropped 11 bases and J dropped 3 bases, with 26 bases sitting between them. CDR3 in DNA: TGTGCCTCAACAGATTACTTCGGCAGGGGGGGCTACGAGCAGTACTTC. Translated: CASTDYFGRGGYEQYF. Using reference TRBV28 and TRBJ2-7 for the parts outside the CDR3, the full variable domain is DVKVTQSSRYLVKRTGEKVFLECVQDMDHENMFWYRQDPGLGLRLIYFSYDVKMKEKGDIPEGYSVSREKKERFSLILESASTNQTSMYLCASTDYFGRGGYEQYFGPGTRLTVT.

A word on this clone: At the DNA level, this CDR3 is encoded by other sequences in the same sample as well. The V gene is TRBV7-2, the J gene TRBJ1-5, with 7 bases fitting TRBD1. After removal of 4 bases from V and 5 bases from J, the junction contained 2 bases not matched to a gene. The CDR3 extends over 13 amino acids. Germline CDR1 is SGHTA and CDR2 is FQGNSA. CDR3 nucleotides: TGTGCCAGCAGCTACAGGGGAGATCAGCCCCAGCATTTT. It codes for CASSYRGDQPQHF.

The chain links TRBV28 to TRBJ1-4; 8 bases fit TRBD1. This CDR3 contains 15 residues. The trim removed 6 bases at V and 8 bases at J, leaving 11 bases unmatched. Germline assignment: CDR1 MDHEN and CDR2 SYDVKM. CDR3 residues: CASSRIGQGGEKLFF. In nucleotides, the CDR3 is TGTGCCAGCAGCCGCATCGGACAGGGTGGGGAAAAACTGTTTTTT.

This clone has a handful of counts. The chain is built from TRBV10-3 and TRBJ1-2; TRBD1 might be the D (5 bases). This CDR3 region has 12 residues. V lost 10 bases, J lost 4 bases, and 13 bases lay in between. Germline-derived CDR1 and CDR2 are ENHRY and SYGVKD. CDR3 protein: CANADITYGYTF. In nucleotides, the CDR3 is TGTGCCAACGCGGACATTACCTATGGCTACACCTTC.

This clone occurred a few times. The V and J genes are TRBV4-1 and TRBJ1-2; 11 bases match TRBD1. Germline-derived CDR1 and CDR2 are MGHRA and YSYEKL. Trimming cost V 3 bases and J 7 bases; bases outside gene matches: 7. The CDR3 has 15 residues. CDR3 nucleotide sequence: TGCGCCAGCAGCCATGGGACAGGGGGGCTAGTTGGCTACACCTTC. Protein sequence: CASSHGTGGLVGYTF.

This chain connects TRBV9 to TRBJ2-5; 9 bases line up with TRBD1. The J call may not be correct, given that the DNA end is closer to TRBJ2-7. The V gene's germline CDR1 is SGDLS and CDR2 YYNGEE. The CDR3 spans 14 residues. CDR3 sequence reads: CASSVRDRAYEQYF. CDR3 coding DNA: TGTGCCAGCAGCGTGAGGGACAGGGCCTACGAGCAGTACTTC.

The chain couples TRBV6-5 to TRBJ1-1, with a tentative D call TRBD1 (6 bases). The V and J ends lost 0 bases and 3 bases respectively, with 8 bases between them. CDR1 and CDR2 from the germline V gene are MNHEY and SVGAGI. CDR3 size: 14 residues. The CDR3 nucleotides are TGTGCCAGCAGTTACTCGCCAGGGGACACTGAAGCTTTCTTT. This translates into CASSYSPGDTEAFF.

The chain carries TRBV11-2 and TRBJ2-3; 8 nucleotides align to TRBD1. The germline V gene has CDR1 SGHAT and CDR2 FQNNGV. After removal of 5 bases from V and 3 bases from J, the junction contained 7 bases not matched to a gene. The CDR3 contains 15 residues. CDR3 protein: CASSPDRAWTDTQYF. CDR3 nucleotides: TGTGCCAGCAGCCCGGACAGGGCTTGGACAGATACGCAGTATTTT.